The clone carrying this TCR beta chain came up many times. Patients showing uncontrolled infection, other autoimmune disease, pregnancy or lactation were ineligible. PBMCs stemmed from approximately 10 ml fresh peripheral blood. The data originate from a study of T cells in Graves' hyperthyroidism and ophthalmopathy. The germline V gene has CDR1 MNHEY and CDR2 SMNVEV (reference sequence). This CDR3 comprises 14 residues. Trimming cost V 3 bases and J 5 bases; bases outside gene matches: 2. The TCR beta CDR3 regions underwent amplification using RNA transcripts as the source. A first-round RT-PCR of the TCR CDR3 used the HTBI primer set. TCRdb reanalysed the multiplex PCR reads using MiXCR and keeps one entry per CDR3 protein. The table includes hundreds of thousands of distinct CDR3 sequences, around 20% detected once.

This receptor was taken from a woman in her forties or fifties with Graves' hyperthyroidism that later progressed to Graves' ophthalmopathy. Sequences were obtained from blood. J is TRBJ2-2 and V is TRBV27; 8 nucleotides line up with TRBD2. CDR3 loop: CASSFSGETGELFF. Written as DNA, the CDR3 is TGTGCCAGCAGTTTTAGCGGGGAGACCGGGGAGCTGTTTTTT.